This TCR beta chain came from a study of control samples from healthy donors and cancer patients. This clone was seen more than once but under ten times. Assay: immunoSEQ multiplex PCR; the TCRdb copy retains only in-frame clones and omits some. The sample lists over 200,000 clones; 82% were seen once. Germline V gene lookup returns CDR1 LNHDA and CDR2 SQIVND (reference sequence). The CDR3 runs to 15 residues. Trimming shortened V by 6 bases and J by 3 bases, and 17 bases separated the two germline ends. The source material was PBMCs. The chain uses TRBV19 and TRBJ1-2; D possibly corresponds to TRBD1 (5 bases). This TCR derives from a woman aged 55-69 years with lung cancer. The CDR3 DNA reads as TGTGCCAGTAGCACCCGGGACGGAGGGGACTATGGCTACACCTTC. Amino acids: CASSTRDGGDYGYTF.